The rows below give T cell receptor beta chains drawn from one sample of a study of lymphopenia after photon versus proton radiotherapy. Assay used: immunoSEQ multiplex PCR; TCRdb lists only in-frame clones, some missing. This table holds 150,000 to 200,000 clones, approximately 90% found once. Sequencing was performed on peripheral blood, taken from a patient treated with photon-based radiotherapy. These receptor sequences come from a middle-aged man with gastric cancer. The CDR3 runs from the conserved cysteine through the conserved F or W. The D gene is left open where the match is weak. Clone size, where shown, is once, few, many, or a class for clones that have expanded.

j_call d_call v_call clone_size cdr3_aa cdr3_nt
TRBJ2-7 NA TRBV5-5 NA CASSFRARSFYEQYF TGTGCCAGCAGCTTCAGGGCGCGCTCATTCTACGAGCAGTACTTC
TRBJ1-5 TRBD1 TRBV5-1 NA CASSQGQGNQPQHF TGCGCCAGCAGCCAGGGACAGGGTAATCAGCCCCAGCATTTT
TRBJ2-3 TRBD1 TRBV2 NA CASRSDRGTDTQYF TGTGCCAGCAGATCGGACAGGGGGACAGATACGCAGTATTTT
TRBJ1-2 TRBD1 TRBV27 NA CASSYRGNYGYTF TGTGCCAGCAGTTACAGGGGGAACTATGGCTACACCTTC
TRBJ2-1 NA TRBV5-8 NA CASSLGGEQFF TGTGCCAGCAGCTTGGGAGGAGAGCAGTTCTTC
TRBJ2-1 NA TRBV27 NA CASRGWGSYNEQFF TGTGCCAGCAGGGGGTGGGGGAGCTACAATGAGCAGTTCTTC
TRBJ2-6 NA TRBV19 NA CASSTRASGANVLTF TGTGCCAGTAGTACCAGGGCCTCTGGGGCCAACGTCCTGACTTTC
TRBJ1-4 TRBD1 TRBV7-9 once CASSLGDRGQIGEKLFF TGTGCCAGCAGCTTAGGGGACAGGGGGCAAATCGGTGAAAAACTGTTTTTT
TRBJ2-7 TRBD2 TRBV27 once CASSSSGSSHEQYF TGTGCCAGCAGTTCAAGCGGGAGTAGCCACGAGCAGTACTTC
TRBJ1-2 NA TRBV5-1 NA CASSLAGNRYGYTF TGCGCCAGCAGCTTGGCCGGGAACCGCTATGGCTACACCTTC
TRBJ2-7 NA TRBV15 NA CATSSPSRGPPYEQYF TGTGCCACCAGCAGCCCCTCCCGGGGGCCTCCCTACGAGCAGTACTTC
TRBJ1-4 TRBD1 TRBV2 NA CASHDRGGDEKLFF TGTGCCAGCCATGACAGGGGCGGGGATGAAAAACTGTTTTTT
TRBJ2-3 NA TRBV7-3 once CASSTNPGEDTQYF TGTGCCAGCAGCACAAATCCGGGGGAAGATACGCAGTATTTT
TRBJ2-3 TRBD2 TRBV18 NA CASSPRLAEYTDTQYF TGTGCCAGCTCACCTAGACTAGCGGAATACACAGATACGCAGTATTTT
TRBJ2-6 NA TRBV19 NA CASSWSGAGANVLTF TGTGCCAGTAGTTGGAGCGGCGCTGGGGCCAACGTCCTGACTTTC
TRBJ2-1 TRBD2 TRBV19 NA CASSLRRTSGSVNEQFF TGTGCCAGTAGTCTCCGTAGGACTAGCGGGAGTGTAAATGAGCAGTTCTTC
TRBJ2-7 NA TRBV5-1 NA CASSLIGGSVTISYEQYF TGCGCCAGCAGCTTGATCGGCGGAAGCGTGACCATCTCCTACGAGCAGTACTTC
TRBJ2-7 TRBD2 TRBV19 NA CASSIGASGAYEQYF TGTGCCAGTAGTATAGGCGCTAGCGGGGCCTACGAGCAGTACTTC
TRBJ2-3 TRBD2 TRBV27 NA CASSRGSSNTQYF TGTGCCAGCTCTCGCGGGAGTTCGAATACGCAGTATTTT
TRBJ2-7 TRBD1 TRBV28 NA CASSVRGHLSYEQYF TGTGCCAGCAGTGTAAGGGGGCACCTCTCCTACGAGCAGTACTTC
TRBJ2-7 TRBD2 TRBV11-3 once CASSSQVAGVDEQYF TGTGCCAGCAGCTCCCAGGTAGCGGGAGTGGACGAGCAGTACTTC
TRBJ2-5 NA TRBV7-6 NA CASSAHQETQYF TGTGCCAGCAGCGCCCACCAAGAGACCCAGTACTTC
TRBJ2-5 NA TRBV19 NA CASSIGGGLQETQYF TGTGCCAGTAGTATTGGTGGCGGGCTCCAAGAGACCCAGTACTTC
TRBJ1-5 NA TRBV6-1 NA CASSEALLIGTYQPQHF TGTGCCAGCAGTGAAGCGCTTCTTATCGGGACGTATCAGCCCCAGCATTTT
TRBJ1-5 NA TRBV19 NA CASSLPPASIGNQPQHF TGTGCCAGTAGTTTGCCTCCGGCCAGTATAGGAAATCAGCCCCAGCATTTT
TRBJ2-7 TRBD1 TRBV6-5 NA CASSRQGNYEQYF TGTGCCAGCAGCCGACAGGGGAACTACGAGCAGTACTTC
TRBJ2-2 NA TRBV9 NA CASSSPSTPNTGELFF TGTGCCAGCAGCTCCCCCTCCACCCCGAACACCGGGGAGCTGTTTTTT
TRBJ2-2 NA TRBV6-6 NA CASSYLGQNTGELFF TGTGCCAGCAGTTACCTGGGACAGAACACCGGGGAGCTGTTTTTT
TRBJ2-7 TRBD1 TRBV5-1 NA CASSSTGQAYEQYF TGCGCCAGCAGCAGCACTGGACAGGCCTACGAGCAGTACTTC
TRBJ2-7 NA TRBV5-5 NA CASSLGVWSSSYEQYF TGTGCCAGCAGCTTGGGAGTATGGTCGAGCTCCTACGAGCAGTACTTC
TRBJ2-1 NA TRBV6-5 NA CASSLEGGSVSQFF TGTGCCAGCAGTTTGGAAGGAGGCTCTGTTTCGCAGTTCTTC
TRBJ2-3 TRBD2 TRBV10-3 once CAISGTSGSTDTQYF TGTGCCATCAGTGGGACTAGCGGGAGTACAGATACGCAGTATTTT
TRBJ2-7 NA TRBV6-5 NA CASSLGRHYEQYF TGTGCCAGCAGTTTGGGACGGCACTACGAGCAGTACTTC
TRBJ2-7 TRBD2 TRBV7-2 NA CASSQGTSGSYEQYF TGTGCCAGCAGCCAAGGGACTAGCGGGAGCTACGAGCAGTACTTC
TRBJ1-6 NA TRBV9 NA CASGRGVTYNSPLHF TGTGCCAGCGGGCGAGGGGTGACTTATAATTCACCCCTCCACTTT
TRBJ2-6 NA TRBV9 NA CASSVVGTGANVLTF TGTGCCAGCAGCGTAGTTGGGACTGGGGCCAACGTCCTGACTTTC
TRBJ2-3 NA TRBV5-1 NA CASRLDGGTDTQYF TGCGCCAGCAGATTGGACGGAGGCACAGATACGCAGTATTTT
TRBJ1-1 NA TRBV5-1 NA CASSLELNTEAFF TGCGCCAGCAGCTTGGAGCTGAACACTGAAGCTTTCTTT
TRBJ1-1 NA TRBV19 NA CASSVGADTEAFF TGTGCCAGTAGTGTTGGGGCTGACACTGAAGCTTTCTTT
TRBJ2-5 NA TRBV4-3 NA CASSQGSGQETQYF TGCGCCAGCAGCCAGGGGAGCGGACAAGAGACCCAGTACTTC
TRBJ2-6 NA TRBV6-6 NA CATKETGANVLTF TGTGCCACCAAGGAAACTGGGGCCAACGTCCTGACTTTC
TRBJ1-1 NA TRBV18 once CASSPYQGITEAFF TGTGCCAGCTCACCTTACCAAGGTATCACTGAAGCTTTCTTT
TRBJ2-7 NA TRBV21-1 NA CASSKYEGDEQYF TGTGCCAGCAGCAAATACGAGGGAGACGAGCAGTACTTC
TRBJ1-1 NA TRBV18 NA CASSPQGIGTEAFF TGTGCCAGCTCACCCCAGGGGATAGGCACTGAAGCTTTCTTT
TRBJ2-3 TRBD1 TRBV5-1 NA CASSFVPTGGTDTQYF TGCGCCAGCAGCTTCGTCCCGACAGGGGGAACAGATACGCAGTATTTT
TRBJ1-2 TRBD1 TRBV19 NA CASSNQGVLTYGYTF TGTGCCAGTAGTAACCAGGGGGTTTTAACGTATGGCTACACCTTC
TRBJ2-5 NA TRBV9 NA CASSVGIAYQETQYF TGTGCCAGCAGCGTAGGTATAGCCTACCAAGAGACCCAGTACTTC
TRBJ2-7 TRBD2 TRBV6-5 NA CASSFGSGRASYEQYF TGTGCCAGCAGTTTCGGAAGCGGGAGGGCCAGCTACGAGCAGTACTTC
TRBJ2-3 NA TRBV2 NA CASRGLADTQYF TGTGCCAGCAGGGGCTTAGCGGATACGCAGTATTTT
TRBJ2-7 NA TRBV18 NA CASSPWGLSAGARRVHEQYF TGTGCCAGCTCACCATGGGGTCTCAGCGCGGGGGCCCGAAGGGTTCACGAGCAGTACTTC
TRBJ2-1 NA TRBV7-2 once CASSLARDPLLNEQFF TGTGCCAGCAGCTTAGCTCGGGACCCCCTTCTTAATGAGCAGTTCTTC
TRBJ2-2 TRBD1 TRBV27 NA CASSLGTGGTGELFF TGTGCCAGCAGTTTGGGGACAGGGGGCACCGGGGAGCTGTTTTTT
TRBJ2-7 NA TRBV2 NA CASSRDNIYEQYF TGTGCCAGCAGCCGGGACAATATCTACGAGCAGTACTTC
TRBJ2-7 TRBD1 TRBV11-2 NA CASSSIDRVYEQYF TGTGCCAGCAGCTCGATTGACAGGGTCTACGAGCAGTACTTC
TRBJ2-1 TRBD2 TRBV11-1 once CASSRGLAAYNEQFF TGTGCCAGCAGCCGGGGACTAGCGGCTTACAATGAGCAGTTCTTC
TRBJ2-7 TRBD1 TRBV28 NA CAALPGTGGIYEQYF TGTGCCGCCCTCCCGGGGACAGGGGGGATCTACGAGCAGTACTTC
TRBJ2-7 TRBD2 TRBV18 NA CASSSLAVNQAYEQYF TGTGCCAGCTCATCCCTAGCGGTAAACCAAGCCTACGAGCAGTACTTC
TRBJ1-2 TRBD1 TRBV5-6 NA CASSSTGGSNYGYTF TGTGCCAGCAGCTCGACAGGGGGCTCTAACTATGGCTACACCTTC
TRBJ1-1 NA TRBV5-1 NA CASSLAKNTEAFF TGCGCCAGCAGCTTGGCAAAGAACACTGAAGCTTTCTTT
TRBJ1-5 TRBD1 TRBV27 NA CASSEEGARNQPQHF TGTGCCAGCAGTGAGGAGGGGGCCAGGAATCAGCCCCAGCATTTT